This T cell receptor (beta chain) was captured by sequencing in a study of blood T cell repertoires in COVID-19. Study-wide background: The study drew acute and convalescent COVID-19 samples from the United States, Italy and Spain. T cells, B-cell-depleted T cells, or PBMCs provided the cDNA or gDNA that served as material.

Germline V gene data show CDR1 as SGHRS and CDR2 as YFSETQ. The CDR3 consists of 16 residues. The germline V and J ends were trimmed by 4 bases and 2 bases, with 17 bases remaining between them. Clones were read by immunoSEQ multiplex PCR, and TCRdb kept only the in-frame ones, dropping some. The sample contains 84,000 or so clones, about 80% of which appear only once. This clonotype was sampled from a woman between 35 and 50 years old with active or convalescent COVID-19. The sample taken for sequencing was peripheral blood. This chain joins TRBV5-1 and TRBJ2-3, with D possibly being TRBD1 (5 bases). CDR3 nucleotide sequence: TGCGCCAGCAGCCCGACAGAGCTCCACACCACAGATACGCAGTATTTT. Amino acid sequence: CASSPTELHTTDTQYF.